This entry is about one T cell receptor beta chain. A read error may produce the germline difference seen at one junction end. The data originate from a study of read filtering for tumor transcriptome and immune sequencing. For the study at large: IR-seq gave about 3.5 to 10.27 million TCR reads per sample; RNA-seq gave roughly 75 to 1,300.

From about 400 ng of RNA, a library with molecular barcoded alpha/delta and beta/gamma adaptors was made. TCRdb fed the reads into MiXCR, producing one record per CDR3 protein. The data show more than 100,000 distinct CDR3 sequences, under 15% seen once. The CDR3 spans 14 residues. Germline V gene sequence: CDR1 SGHAT, CDR2 FQNNGV. The sequence was obtained from a donor at least 40 years old with multiple myeloma. Sequenced material: a population of CD138-negative cells sorted from bone marrow. The chain recombines TRBV11-2 with TRBJ1-4; D call uncertain. The CDR3 DNA follows: TGCGCCAGCAGCTTTTTGAGGACTAATGAAAAACTGTTTTTT. This translates into CASSFLRTNEKLFF.